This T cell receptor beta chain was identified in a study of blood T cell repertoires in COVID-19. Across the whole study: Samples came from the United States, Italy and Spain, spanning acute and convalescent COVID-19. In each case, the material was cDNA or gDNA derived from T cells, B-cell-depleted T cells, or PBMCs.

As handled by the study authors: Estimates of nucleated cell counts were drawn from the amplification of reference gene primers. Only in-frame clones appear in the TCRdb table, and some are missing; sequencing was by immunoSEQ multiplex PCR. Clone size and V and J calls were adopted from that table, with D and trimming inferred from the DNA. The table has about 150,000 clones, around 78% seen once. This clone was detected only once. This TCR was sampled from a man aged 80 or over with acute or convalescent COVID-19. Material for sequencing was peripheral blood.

The CDR3 DNA follows: TGTGCCAGCAACGGACAGGGGTACGAGACCCAGTACTTC. Encoded protein: CASNGQGYETQYF. The rearrangement uses TRBV6-5 and TRBJ2-5; 9 nucleotides align to TRBD1. The CDR3 totals 13 residues. J gave up 5 bases and V 7 bases, and 5 bases lay outside the gene matches. CDR1 MNHEY and CDR2 SVGAGI come from the germline V gene.